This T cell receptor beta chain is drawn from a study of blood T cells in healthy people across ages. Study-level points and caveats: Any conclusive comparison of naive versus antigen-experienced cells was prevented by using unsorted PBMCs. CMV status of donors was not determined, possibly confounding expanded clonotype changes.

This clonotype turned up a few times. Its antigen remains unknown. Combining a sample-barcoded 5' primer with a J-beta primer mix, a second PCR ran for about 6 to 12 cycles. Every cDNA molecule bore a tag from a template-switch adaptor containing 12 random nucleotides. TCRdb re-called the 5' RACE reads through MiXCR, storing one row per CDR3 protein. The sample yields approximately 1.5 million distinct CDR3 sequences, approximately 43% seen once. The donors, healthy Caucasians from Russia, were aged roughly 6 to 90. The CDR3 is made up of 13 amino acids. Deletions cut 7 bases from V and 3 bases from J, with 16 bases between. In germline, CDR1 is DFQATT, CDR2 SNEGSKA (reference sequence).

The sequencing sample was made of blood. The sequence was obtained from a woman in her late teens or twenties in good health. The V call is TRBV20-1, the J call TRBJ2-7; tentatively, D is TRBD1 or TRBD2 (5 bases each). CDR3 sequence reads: CSVGRDLLYEQYF. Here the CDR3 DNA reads TGCAGTGTGGGTAGGGACCTTCTCTACGAGCAGTACTTC.